This record covers a single T cell receptor beta chain. These data belong to a study of control samples from healthy donors and cancer patients. Libraries were prepared by immunoSEQ multiplex PCR; TCRdb keeps only in-frame clonotypes and omits some of them. The data contain 70,000 to 80,000 clones, roughly 90% of them singletons. Per germline, CDR1 LGHNA and CDR2 YSLEER. The ends were cut back, 0 bases at V and 6 bases at J, with 12 bases in the middle. CDR3 length equals 15 residues. This sequence originates from a woman in her sixties or seventies with head and neck cancer. Sequencing was performed on PBMCs. The gene calls are TRBV4-3 and TRBJ2-1, with a weak D call TRBD2 (7 bases). CDR3 DNA: TGCGCCAGCAGCCAAGACCAGGGAGGGGGCAATGAGCAGTTCTTC. Translation: CASSQDQGGGNEQFF.